This TCR beta chain was profiled in a study of CDR3 diversity in severe acne. CDR1 is SGHVS and CDR2 is FNYEAQ in the germline V gene. V lost 5 bases and J lost 6; bases outside the gene matches: 5. The CDR3 consists of 15 residues. TCRdb processed the PCR reads anew with MiXCR; each CDR3 protein has one entry. Of almost 85,000 distinct CDR3 sequences detected, over 40% appear once; the ten largest clones hold around an eighth. V is TRBV7-6 and J is TRBJ2-5; TRBD2 agrees at 14 bases. Material: blood. The origin of this receptor is a male donor in good health, without acne. DNA for the CDR3: TGTGCCAGCAGCCCCCGGACTAGCGGGAGGAAGACCCAGTACTTC. Its translation is CASSPRTSGRKTQYF.